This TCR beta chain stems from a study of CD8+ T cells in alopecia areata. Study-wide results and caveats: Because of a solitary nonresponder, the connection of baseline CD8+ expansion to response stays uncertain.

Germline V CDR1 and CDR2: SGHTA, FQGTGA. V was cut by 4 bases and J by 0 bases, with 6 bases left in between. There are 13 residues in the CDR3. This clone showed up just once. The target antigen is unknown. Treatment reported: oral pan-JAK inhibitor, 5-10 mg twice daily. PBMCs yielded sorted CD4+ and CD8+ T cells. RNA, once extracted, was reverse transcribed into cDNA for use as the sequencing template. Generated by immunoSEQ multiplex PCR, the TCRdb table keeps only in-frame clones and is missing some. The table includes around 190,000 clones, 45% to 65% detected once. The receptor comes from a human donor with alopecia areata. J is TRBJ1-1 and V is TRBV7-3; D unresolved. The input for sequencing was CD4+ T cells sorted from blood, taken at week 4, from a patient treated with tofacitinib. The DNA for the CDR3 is TGTGCCAGCAGCTCTCACGTGAACACTGAAGCTTTCTTT. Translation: CASSSHVNTEAFF.